This T cell receptor (beta chain) originates from a study of CD8 T cells in ankylosing spondylitis. For TCR beta, libraries came from quantitative 5'-RACE with molecular barcodes. One entry per CDR3 protein, called by TCRdb with MiXCR from the 5' RACE reads. The sample shows just over 350,000 distinct CDR3 sequences, around 20% of them seen only once. The CDR3 runs 19 residues. Looked up from germline, CDR1 is LGHNA and CDR2 is YNFKEQ. Between the trimmed V and J ends, which lost 0 bases and 3 bases, there was a span of 24 bases. The clonotype comes from a male donor with ankylosing spondylitis or in good health (not recorded which). V and J are TRBV4-2 and TRBJ2-7; D might be TRBD2 (6 bases). Sequenced input: blood, either unsorted or a sorted T cell fraction (not recorded which). CDR3 bases: TGTGCCAGCAGCCAAGATCCCCCCGTGGATTCCCTGGACTACTACGAGCAGTACTTC. Residues: CASSQDPPVDSLDYYEQYF.